This T cell receptor (beta chain) was documented in a study of blood T cell repertoires in COVID-19. Across the study: The United States, Italy and Spain supplied acute and convalescent COVID-19 samples. PBMCs, B-cell-depleted T cells, or T cells provided the cDNA or gDNA that made up the material.

CDR3 size: 14 residues. Germline CDR1 and CDR2: MDHEN and SYDVKM. The V and J ends lost 7 bases and 7 bases, in that order; junction bases with no gene match: 8. Seattle's cohort entered during active infection and was followed longitudinally. Original analysis: The authors estimated nucleated cell counts from reference gene primer amplification. Only in-frame clones appear in the TCRdb table, and some are missing; sequencing was by immunoSEQ multiplex PCR. The V and J calls and clone size come from that table; D and trimming were worked out from the DNA. The data hold some 240,000 clones, with 92% observed a single time.

This TCR was recovered from a man in his 60s with COVID-19, enrolled during active disease. V usage is TRBV28 and J usage is TRBJ2-2, with 8 positions matching TRBD2. Sequenced sample: peripheral blood. The CDR3 protein is CASIEAGAGGELFF. CDR3 bases: TGTGCCAGCATTGAAGCGGGGGCCGGCGGGGAGCTGTTTTTT.